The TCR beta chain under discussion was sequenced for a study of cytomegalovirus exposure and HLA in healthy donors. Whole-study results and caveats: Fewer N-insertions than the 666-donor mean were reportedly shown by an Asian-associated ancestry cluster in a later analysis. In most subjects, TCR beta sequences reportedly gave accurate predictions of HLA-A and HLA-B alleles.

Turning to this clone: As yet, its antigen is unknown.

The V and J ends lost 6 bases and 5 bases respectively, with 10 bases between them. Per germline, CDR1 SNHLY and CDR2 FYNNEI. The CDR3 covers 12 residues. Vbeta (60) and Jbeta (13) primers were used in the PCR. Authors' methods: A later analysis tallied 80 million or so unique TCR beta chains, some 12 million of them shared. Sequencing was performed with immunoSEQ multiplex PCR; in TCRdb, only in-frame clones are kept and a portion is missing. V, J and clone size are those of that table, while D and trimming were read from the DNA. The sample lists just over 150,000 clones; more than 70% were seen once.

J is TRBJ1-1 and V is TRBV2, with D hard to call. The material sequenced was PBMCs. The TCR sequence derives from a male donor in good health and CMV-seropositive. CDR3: CASRSRGTEAFF. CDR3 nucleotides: TGTGCCAGCAGATCCAGAGGTACTGAAGCTTTCTTT.